Presented here are 9 T cell receptor beta chains from one specimen sequenced in a study of technical replicates of blood from a few donors. Clones were sequenced by immunoSEQ multiplex PCR, and TCRdb holds only the in-frame ones, with some missing. The sample shows about 85,000 clones, roughly 94% of them seen only once. Sequencing was done on a sample of T cells isolated from PBMCs. Receptors were obtained from a human donor in good health.

J is TRBJ1-1 and V is TRBV7-8; TRBD1 agrees at 7 bases. Germline V gives CDR1 SGHVS, CDR2 FQNEAQ. CDR3 length: 14 amino acids. V gave up 4 bases and J gave up 8 bases; unmatched junction bases: 10. CDR3 in amino acids: CASSYNRGPREAFF. As DNA, the CDR3 is TGTGCCAGCAGCTATAATAGGGGGCCCCGCGAAGCTTTCTTT.

This chain uses TRBV14 with TRBJ2-7; D is perhaps TRBD1 (5 bases). V was cut by 3 bases and J by 6 bases, with 18 bases left in between. Germline V CDR1 and CDR2: SGHDN, FVKESK. The CDR3 loop spans 15 amino acids. CDR3 sequence: CASSHPRGPRGEQYF. As DNA, the CDR3 is TGTGCCAGCAGCCATCCTAGGGGCCCTCGAGGCGAGCAGTACTTC.

This clone was detected only once. The chain couples TRBV19 to TRBJ2-1; 10 bases are shared with TRBD2. The germline gives CDR1 LNHDA, CDR2 SQIVND (reference sequence). The CDR3 covers 16 residues. V lost 3 bases and J lost 2; bases outside the gene matches: 4. The CDR3: CASSMGTSVAYNEQFF. The CDR3 DNA reads as TGTGCCAGTAGTATGGGGACTAGCGTCGCCTACAATGAGCAGTTCTTC.

This clone has just a few counts. This sequence joins TRBV18 and TRBJ1-5, with D possibly matching TRBD1 (5 bases). Trimming left V 2 bases short and J 0 bases short, with 8 bases between. The CDR3 spans 15 residues. Per germline, CDR1 KGHSH and CDR2 LQKENI. CDR3 DNA: TGTGCCAGCTCACCAGTCGACAGTAGCAATCAGCCCCAGCATTTT. This translates into CASSPVDSSNQPQHF.

This clone was seen a handful of times. This chain uses TRBV10-2 with TRBJ1-1; 7 bases agree with TRBD1. CDR3 length: 14 amino acids. Per the germline V gene, CDR1 is WSHSY and CDR2 is SAAADI. Losses at the gene ends were 7 bases for V and 1 base for J; bases not matched to a gene: 6. In DNA, the CDR3 is TGCGCCAGCAATAACAGGGGAGGGAACACTGAAGCTTTCTTT. It specifies CASNNRGGNTEAFF.

The chain has TRBV4-1 and TRBJ2-3; D is possibly TRBD1 (6 bases). The CDR3 contains 15 residues. Germline lookup yields CDR1 MGHRA and CDR2 YSYEKL. V was pared by 6 bases and J by 8 bases, with 21 bases between. The CDR3 DNA is TGCGCCAGCAGTTTGCGACAGGACCCTCAGGGTACGCAGTATTTT. Amino acid sequence: CASSLRQDPQGTQYF.

The chain employs TRBV6-5 and TRBJ1-2, with D maybe TRBD1 (5 bases). Germline-derived CDR1 and CDR2 are MNHEY and SVGAGI. The CDR3 length is 15 residues. Trimming left V 2 bases short and J 2 bases short, with 12 bases between. CDR3 nucleotides: TGTGCCAGCAGTTACCGTTACGGGGGGAACTATGGCTACACCTTC. Encoded protein: CASSYRYGGNYGYTF.

This rearrangement joins TRBV9 to TRBJ2-1; 8 bases line up with TRBD2. Germline CDR1 SGDLS, CDR2 YYNGEE. V lost 0 bases, J lost 2 bases, and 4 bases stayed unmatched. The CDR3 covers 16 residues. Written as DNA, the CDR3 is TGTGCCAGCAGCGTAGGACGGGGGGGCCCCTACAATGAGCAGTTCTTC. Translating gives CASSVGRGGPYNEQFF.

The chain recombines TRBV5-6 with TRBJ2-1, with 11 bases matching TRBD1. J was trimmed by 7 bases and V by 4 bases; bases with no gene match: 7. This CDR3 has 15 residues. The germline CDR1 and CDR2 sequences are SGHDT and YYEEEE. As DNA, the CDR3 is TGTGCCAGCAGCCACCCCCGGGACAGGGGGAATGAGCAGTTCTTC. Its protein is CASSHPRDRGNEQFF. Drawing the rest from reference TRBV5-6 and TRBJ2-1, the complete variable domain is DAGVTQSPTHLIKTRGQQVTLRCSPKSGHDTVSWYQQALGQGPQFIFQYYEEEERQRGNFPDRFSGHQFPNYSSELNVNALLLGDSALYLCASSHPRDRGNEQFFGPGTRLTVL.